This T cell receptor (beta chain) was captured in a study of a mutant IDH1 vaccine in newly diagnosed glioma. Study at large: In some groups vaccination began 4-6 weeks post-radiotherapy; others received it with temozolomide. Patients had received radiotherapy, temozolomide, or both previously, most receiving both.

Sequenced by immunoSEQ multiplex PCR; TCRdb stores in-frame clones only, minus some. The sample lists approximately 45,000 clones; around 92% were seen once. General study results and limits: Across multiple MHC alleles, over 90% of patients had vaccine-induced responses. Pseudoprogression showed no apparent link to changes in top peripheral T cell clonotypes.

Notes on this clone: Its antigen is as yet unknown.

CDR3 length equals 16 residues. Between the trimmed V and J ends, which lost 4 bases and 6 bases, there was a span of 17 bases. The germline CDR1 and CDR2 sequences are SGDLS and YYNGEE. Time point here: week 35, safety follow-up. Each dose of the vaccine consisted of 300 ug of mutant IDH1 20-mer peptide, with topical imiquimod. Specimen: PBMCs, collected from a glioma patient whose treatment included an IDH1 peptide vaccine. The TCR sequence derives from a man aged 50-60 years with glioma. The V gene is TRBV9, the J gene TRBJ1-6; D is perhaps TRBD1 (5 bases). The CDR3 here is CASSQTPDGGNSPLHF. The CDR3, as DNA: TGTGCCAGCAGCCAGACCCCCGACGGGGGTAATTCACCCCTCCACTTT.